A selection of T cell receptor beta chains follows, all from one sample in a study of shared clonotypes between healthy human individuals. TCRdb's copy holds only in-frame clones and misses some; the assay was immunoSEQ multiplex PCR. Of about 580,000 clones in the sample, about 98% were seen once. The sequenced material came from naive CD8+ T cells sorted from blood. Receptors originate from a man between 25 and 39 years old in good health. The CDR3 runs from the conserved cysteine through the conserved F or W. The D gene is left open where the match is weak. Rows may omit the clone size; those that give it use once, few, many or a size class.

clone_size,d_call,j_call,v_call,cdr3_nt,cdr3_aa
NA,NA,TRBJ2-2,TRBV7-9,TGTGCCAGCAGCTTCTCGCCTACGGAGCCCGGGGAGCTGTTTTTT,CASSFSPTEPGELFF
NA,TRBD2,TRBJ2-7,TRBV28,TGTGCCAGCAGTTCCCCCTTGGGGGGGGAGGTTAGCTACGAGCAGTACTTC,CASSSPLGGEVSYEQYF
NA,NA,TRBJ2-3,TRBV21-1,TGTGCCAGCAGCAAAACGAATTCGGAGCGGGAGGAAGATTCAGATACGCAGTATTTT,CASSKTNSEREEDSDTQYF
NA,NA,TRBJ2-7,TRBV4-1,TGCGCCAGCAGCCAAGATATGCAGGGTTTCTACGAGCAGTACTTC,CASSQDMQGFYEQYF
NA,TRBD2,TRBJ2-1,TRBV11-2,TGTGCCAGCAGCTCCCAAGCGGGGGGGAGCTCCTACAATGAGCAGTTCTTC,CASSSQAGGSSYNEQFF
once,TRBD2,TRBJ2-1,TRBV5-5,TGTGCCAGCAGCTCTTACTGGGGGACTAGTTCCCTCGATGAGCAGTTCTTC,CASSSYWGTSSLDEQFF
NA,TRBD2,TRBJ2-1,TRBV5-6,TGTGCCAGCAGCTTGGTTCGCGGGAGCGCGAGCTCCTACAATGAGCAGTTCTTC,CASSLVRGSASSYNEQFF
few,NA,TRBJ2-1,TRBV6-5,TGTGCCAGCAGATCCTACAATGAGCAGTTCTTC,CASRSYNEQFF
NA,NA,TRBJ2-5,TRBV30,TGTGCCTTTCAACCGGGACATGGGGTGGATACCCAGTACTTC,CAFQPGHGVDTQYF
NA,NA,TRBJ1-1,TRBV6-1,TGTGCCAGCAGTGAAGAGGGGTACATCACCCTCGGTATGTCTGAAGCTTTCTTT,CASSEEGYITLGMSEAFF
NA,NA,TRBJ1-5,TRBV10-3,TGTGCCATCAGGGACAGCAATCAGCCCCAGCATTTT,CAIRDSNQPQHF
NA,NA,TRBJ2-3,TRBV19,TGTGCCAGTAGTATCGGGGGAAGCACAGATACGCAGTATTTT,CASSIGGSTDTQYF
NA,TRBD1,TRBJ1-5,TRBV18,TGTGCCAGCTCGGACGGGACAGGGAGGCAGCCCCAGCATTTT,CASSDGTGRQPQHF
NA,NA,TRBJ2-7,TRBV6-5,TGTGCCAGCAGCAGACTTGACAGTTTGTACGAGCAGTACTTC,CASSRLDSLYEQYF
NA,TRBD2,TRBJ2-1,TRBV7-6,TGTGCCAGCAGCTCCGGGACTAGAGATAATGAGCAGTTCTTC,CASSSGTRDNEQFF
NA,NA,TRBJ2-1,TRBV6-6,TGTGCCAGCAGTGCCCGGGGGGAGCAGTTCTTC,CASSARGEQFF
NA,TRBD1,TRBJ2-7,TRBV19,TGTGCCACTTATACCCCCACCGACAGGGCTAGGTTGCTTTCTAGCGAGCAGTACTTC,CATYTPTDRARLLSSEQYF
NA,NA,TRBJ1-4,TRBV7-9,TGTGCCAGCAGCTCTCGGACAGATGCAACTAATGAAAAACTGTTTTTT,CASSSRTDATNEKLFF
NA,NA,TRBJ2-2,TRBV5-7,TGTGCCAGCAGCGCCCTCTGGGGCGCTGACACCGGGGAGCTGTTTTTT,CASSALWGADTGELFF
NA,NA,TRBJ2-7,TRBV7-3,TGTGCCAGCAGCTTATTTGGCGGTTCCTACGAGCAGTACTTC,CASSLFGGSYEQYF
NA,NA,TRBJ1-1,TRBV5-5,TGTGCCAGCAGCTTGGGTATGGGAACCTCGAACACTGAAGCTTTCTTT,CASSLGMGTSNTEAFF
NA,TRBD2,TRBJ2-7,TRBV6-4,TGTGCCAGCAGTGCGACTAGCGGGAGGGGCCCCTACGAGCAGTACTTC,CASSATSGRGPYEQYF
NA,TRBD1,TRBJ2-5,TRBV7-9,TGTGCCAGCAGCCCTCGCAGGGGGCTCGGCCAAGAGACCCAGTACTTC,CASSPRRGLGQETQYF
NA,TRBD2,TRBJ2-7,TRBV28,TGTGCCAGCAGTTTATACGGGGGAGCGGGGGAGCAGTACTTC,CASSLYGGAGEQYF
NA,TRBD2,TRBJ2-7,TRBV29-1,TGCAGCGTTGAGAAACTAGCGAACGAGCAGTACTTC,CSVEKLANEQYF
NA,NA,TRBJ1-1,TRBV4-1,TGCGCCAGCAGCCAAGATGGAGTAGGTTCTGAAGCTTTCTTT,CASSQDGVGSEAFF
NA,NA,TRBJ2-7,TRBV7-9,TGTGCCAGCAGCTTAGAATCTGACTACGAGCAGTACTTC,CASSLESDYEQYF
NA,NA,TRBJ2-3,TRBV4-1,TGCGCCAGCAGCCTCCTAGCCCTCAGCACAGATACGCAGTATTTT,CASSLLALSTDTQYF
NA,NA,TRBJ2-1,TRBV28,TGTGCCAGCAGGGCAGCGATCTACAATGAGCAGTTCTTC,CASRAAIYNEQFF
NA,NA,TRBJ2-7,TRBV7-9,TGTGCCAGCAGCTTAGCTACGTTGGCCTACGAGCAGTACTTC,CASSLATLAYEQYF
NA,NA,TRBJ2-3,TRBV6-5,TGTGCCAGCAGTTACTCAGCCGGAGGTACAGATACGCAGTATTTT,CASSYSAGGTDTQYF
NA,TRBD1,TRBJ1-5,TRBV11-2,TGTGCCAGCAGCTTAGGAAGACAGGGAAATCAGCCCCAGCATTTT,CASSLGRQGNQPQHF
NA,NA,TRBJ2-1,TRBV6-5,TGTGCCAGCAGTTACTCGATAGGGGACTCCCCTTATGAGCAGTTCTTC,CASSYSIGDSPYEQFF
NA,TRBD2,TRBJ2-7,TRBV7-9,TGTGCCAGCAGCTTATTTGGGAGGGACGGACAAGGCTCCTACGAGCAGTACTTC,CASSLFGRDGQGSYEQYF
NA,NA,TRBJ2-2,TRBV18,TGTGCCAGCTCACCCTTGGGAGCGAACACCGGGGAGCTGTTTTTT,CASSPLGANTGELFF
NA,NA,TRBJ1-1,TRBV5-4,TGTGCCAGCAGCTTGGTGGGGTCCATTGAAGCTTTCTTT,CASSLVGSIEAFF
NA,NA,TRBJ1-1,TRBV19,TGTGCCAGTATCCTGCTCGGCGGGAACACTGAAGCTTTCTTT,CASILLGGNTEAFF
NA,TRBD1,TRBJ1-1,TRBV6-6,TGTGCCAGCAGTTACAGGACAGGGTTAAACACTGAAGCTTTCTTT,CASSYRTGLNTEAFF
once,NA,TRBJ2-2,TRBV7-9,TGTGCCAGCAGCTACCCGGGCCCAGGGGAATCGACCGGGGAGCTGTTTTTT,CASSYPGPGESTGELFF
NA,NA,TRBJ2-3,TRBV5-6,TGTGCCAGCAGCCCCTGGGTAATAGTTGGAGATACGCAGTATTTT,CASSPWVIVGDTQYF
NA,NA,TRBJ2-2,TRBV29-1,TGCAGCGCCCAAGGGGACGGGGAGCTGTTTTTT,CSAQGDGELFF
NA,NA,TRBJ1-1,TRBV29-1,TGCAGCGTTCGGACAGTGAACACTGAAGCTTTCTTT,CSVRTVNTEAFF
NA,TRBD2,TRBJ2-3,TRBV9,TGTGCCAGCAGCGTAGGGGTTAGCGGGGGCACAGATACGCAGTATTTT,CASSVGVSGGTDTQYF
NA,NA,TRBJ2-7,TRBV9,TGTGCCAGCAGCGTAGAAAGGGAGAGTGGGGAGCAGTACTTC,CASSVERESGEQYF